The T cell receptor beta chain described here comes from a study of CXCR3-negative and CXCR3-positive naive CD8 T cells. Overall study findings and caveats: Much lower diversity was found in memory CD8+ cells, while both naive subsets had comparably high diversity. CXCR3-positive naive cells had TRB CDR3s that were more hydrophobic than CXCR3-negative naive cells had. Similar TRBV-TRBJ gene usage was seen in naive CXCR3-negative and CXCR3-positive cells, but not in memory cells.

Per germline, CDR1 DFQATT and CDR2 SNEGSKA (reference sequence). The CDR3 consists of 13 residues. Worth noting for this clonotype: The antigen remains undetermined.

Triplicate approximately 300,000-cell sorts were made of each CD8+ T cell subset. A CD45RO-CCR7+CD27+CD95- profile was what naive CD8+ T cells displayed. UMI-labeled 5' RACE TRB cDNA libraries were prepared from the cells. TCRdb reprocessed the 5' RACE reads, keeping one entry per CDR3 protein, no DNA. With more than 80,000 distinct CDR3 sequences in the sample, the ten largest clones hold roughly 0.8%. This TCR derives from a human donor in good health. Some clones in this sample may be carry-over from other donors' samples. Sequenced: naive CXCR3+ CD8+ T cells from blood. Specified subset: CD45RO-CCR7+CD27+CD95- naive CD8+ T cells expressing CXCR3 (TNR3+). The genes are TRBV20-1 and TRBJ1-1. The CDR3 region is CSAREGTNTEAFF.